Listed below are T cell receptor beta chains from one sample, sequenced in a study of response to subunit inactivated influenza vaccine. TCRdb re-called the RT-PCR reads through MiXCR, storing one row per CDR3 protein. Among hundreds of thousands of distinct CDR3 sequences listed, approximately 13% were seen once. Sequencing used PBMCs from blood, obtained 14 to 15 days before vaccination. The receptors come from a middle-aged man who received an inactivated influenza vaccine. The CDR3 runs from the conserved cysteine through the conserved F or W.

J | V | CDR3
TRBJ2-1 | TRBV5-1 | CASSTDSSEQFF
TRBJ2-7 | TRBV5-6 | CASSLKSSGGKYEQYF
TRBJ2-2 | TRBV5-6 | CASSLAGLAGNTGELFF
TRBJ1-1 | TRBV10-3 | CATMAQAWGAGTEAFF
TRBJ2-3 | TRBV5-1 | CASSRTGTKTDTQYF
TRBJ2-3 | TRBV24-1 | CATSDPGGGPDTQYF
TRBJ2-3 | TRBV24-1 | CATTDRDTQYF
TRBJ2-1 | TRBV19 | CASSIRLAGGIGSSYNEQFF
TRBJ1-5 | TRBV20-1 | CSATRTANQPQHF
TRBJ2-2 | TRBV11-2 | CASRVSGELFF
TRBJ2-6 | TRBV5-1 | CASSSSPGAGANVLTF
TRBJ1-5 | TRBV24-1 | CATSDRQSQNNQPQHF
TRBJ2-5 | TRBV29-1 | CSTLVLGPETQYF
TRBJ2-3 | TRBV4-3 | CASSQAWGAGVDTQYF
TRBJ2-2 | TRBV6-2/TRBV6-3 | CASSPGTEGTGELFF
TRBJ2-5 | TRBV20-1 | CSAMSQGREETQYF
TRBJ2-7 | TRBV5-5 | CASSLNWGQGYEQYF
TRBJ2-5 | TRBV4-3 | CASSQVKGPLGETQYF
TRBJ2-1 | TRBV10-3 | CAISAGTSNEQFF
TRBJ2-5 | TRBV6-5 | CASSYPGRETQYF
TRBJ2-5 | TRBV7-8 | CASSPHGGEAETQYF
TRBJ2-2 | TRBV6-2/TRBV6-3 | CASSYPSLAGSIGELFF
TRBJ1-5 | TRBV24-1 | CATSDRQGGHNQPQHF
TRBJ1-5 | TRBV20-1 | CSAREFGNQPQHF
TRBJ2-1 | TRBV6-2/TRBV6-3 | CASSHGQGQFF
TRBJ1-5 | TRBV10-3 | CAISEFDHLNQPQHF
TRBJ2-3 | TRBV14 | CASSQDPGGILTDTQYF
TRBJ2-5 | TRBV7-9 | CASSLGTANGETQYF
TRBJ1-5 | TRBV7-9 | CASSFGGLSNQPQHF
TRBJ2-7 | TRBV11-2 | CASSLAGRRRYEQYF
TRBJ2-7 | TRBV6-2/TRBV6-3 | CASRTGTVTYEQYF
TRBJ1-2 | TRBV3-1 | CASTPGEGYYGYTF
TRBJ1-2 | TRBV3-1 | CASSQTGRDYGYTF
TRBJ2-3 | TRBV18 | CASSPRLELDTQYF
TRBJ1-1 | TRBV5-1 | CASSLASSNTEAFF
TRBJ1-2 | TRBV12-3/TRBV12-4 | CASSSPELRDYGYTF
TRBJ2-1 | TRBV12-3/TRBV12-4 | CASSLQGAVGYNEQFF
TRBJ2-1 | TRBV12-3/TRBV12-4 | CASSYRDASDYNEQFF
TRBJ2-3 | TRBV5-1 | CASSSGLAGTDTQYF
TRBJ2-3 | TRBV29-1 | CSVRGTSGTDTQYF
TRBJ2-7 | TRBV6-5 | CASSYHLAGGREQYF
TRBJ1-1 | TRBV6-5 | CASSYSNRGNTEAFF
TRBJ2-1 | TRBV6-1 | CASSDPGQGGGEQFF
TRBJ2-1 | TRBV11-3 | CASSLGQGGNNEQFF
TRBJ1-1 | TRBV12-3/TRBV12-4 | CASSFTGMGTEAFF
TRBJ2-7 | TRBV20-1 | CSADRTGYEQYF